The 12 T cell receptor beta chains presented below share a single source sample, sequenced in a study of response to subunit inactivated influenza vaccine. TCRdb processed the RT-PCR reads anew with MiXCR; each CDR3 protein has one entry. This table holds about 540,000 distinct CDR3 sequences, under 30% found once. The same sample was also studied in work on T cells expressing NK-cell markers. That study adds: 5'RACE template switching with UMIs produced the TCR beta cDNA.

The sequenced sample was CD4+ T cells sorted from PBMCs, obtained about 12 days after vaccination. Receptors originate from a man aged 50 or older who received an inactivated influenza vaccine.

This clonotype was picked up a small number of times. The chain uses TRBV5-6 and TRBJ2-7; 9 bases line up with TRBD1. CDR1 SGHDT and CDR2 YYEEEE come from the germline V gene. V shed 0 bases, J shed 5 bases, and the junction held 0 bases outside the gene matches. CDR3 length: 13 amino acids. CDR3 protein: CASSLGTGDEQYF. The CDR3 DNA reads as TGTGCCAGCAGCTTGGGGACAGGGGACGAGCAGTACTTC.

This chain joins TRBV30 and TRBJ1-2; TRBD1 aligns across 10 bases. Losses at the gene ends were 2 bases for V and 4 bases for J; bases not matched to a gene: 1. Germline values: CDR1 GTSNPN, CDR2 SVGIG (reference sequence). This CDR3 is 13 amino acids long. The CDR3 sequence is CAWSWDRGYGYTF. For the CDR3, the DNA is TGTGCCTGGAGTTGGGACAGGGGCTATGGCTACACCTTC.

This clonotype was recorded a few times. The chain is built from TRBV7-2 and TRBJ2-1; 8 positions agree with TRBD2. Germline CDR1 and CDR2: SGHTA and FQGNSA. V shed 5 bases, J shed 1 base, and the junction held 4 bases outside the gene matches. The CDR3 spans 15 residues. The CDR3 spells CASSIAGGSYNEQFF. The CDR3 bases are TGTGCCAGCAGCATCGCGGGAGGTTCCTACAATGAGCAGTTCTTC.

This clonotype was observed at least ten times. The V and J genes are TRBV12-3 or TRBV12-4 and TRBJ1-2, with 10 bases identical to TRBD1. CDR3 size: 14 residues. After removal of 5 bases from V and 8 bases from J, the junction contained 8 bases not matched to a gene. DNA of the CDR3: TGTGCCAGCAGTCTAACGGACAGGGGGGGCGGCTACACCTTC. This sequence encodes CASSLTDRGGGYTF.

The table lists this clonotype with a few counts. This chain links TRBV20-1 with TRBJ2-1; D remains ambiguous. CDR1 and CDR2 from the germline V gene are DFQATT and SNEGSKA (reference sequence). The V end was cut by 4 bases, the J end by 5 bases, with 21 bases between. The CDR3 has 16 amino acids. The CDR3 loop reads CSANLDSLLTHNEQFF. The DNA for the CDR3 is TGCAGTGCTAATCTCGACTCTCTCCTGACCCACAATGAGCAGTTCTTC.

The rearrangement joins TRBV4-3 to TRBJ2-7, with D possibly being TRBD2 (5 bases). The CDR3 covers 15 residues. Deletions cut 1 base from V and 3 bases from J, with 13 bases between. The germline V gene encodes CDR1 LGHNA and CDR2 YSLEER. CDR3 sequence (DNA): TGCGCCAGCAGCCAAGGCCGGGAAAGATTCTACGAGCAGTACTTC. Amino acid sequence: CASSQGRERFYEQYF.

V is TRBV12-3 or TRBV12-4 and J is TRBJ2-1; 10 bases fit TRBD2. The CDR3 covers 17 residues. Losses at the gene ends were 5 bases for V and 4 bases for J; bases not matched to a gene: 11. In DNA form, the CDR3 reads TGTGCCAGCAGTCCAGGGGTAGCGGGGGGAATATACAATGAGCAGTTCTTC. Protein: CASSPGVAGGIYNEQFF.

This sequence joins TRBV6-2 or TRBV6-3 and TRBJ1-2, with TRBD1 identical over 9 bases. This CDR3 is 16 amino acids long. The V gene's germline CDR1 is MNHEY and CDR2 SVGEGT. Germline trimming cut 5 bases from V and 4 bases from J; bases unmatched to any gene: 11. CDR3 bases: TGTGCCAGCAGTCCGTCCGGGACAGGGCTAACCTATGGCTACACCTTC. Protein: CASSPSGTGLTYGYTF.

This clonotype was counted only a few times. The chain recombines TRBV28 with TRBJ1-1; 7 bases align to TRBD1. V lost 0 bases and J lost 0; bases outside the gene matches: 4. The CDR3 has 16 amino acids. CDR1 and CDR2 (germline): MDHEN, SYDVKM. For the CDR3, the DNA is TGTGCCAGCAGTTTATGGGCAGGGGGACTGAACACTGAAGCTTTCTTT. Its translation: CASSLWAGGLNTEAFF.

The chain recombines TRBV20-1 with TRBJ2-7; 12 bases align to TRBD2. Trimming at V came to 3 bases and at J to 5 bases, leaving 5 bases not matched to a gene. CDR1 and CDR2 (germline): DFQATT, SNEGSKA (reference sequence). This CDR3 spans 14 amino acids. This CDR3 reads CSARGLAGGDEQYF. The CDR3 bases are TGCAGTGCTAGGGGTCTAGCGGGGGGGGACGAGCAGTACTTC.

The rearrangement uses TRBV30 and TRBJ2-7; 8 bases map to TRBD1. This CDR3 has 11 amino acids. CDR1 and CDR2 (germline): GTSNPN, SVGIG (reference sequence). Unmatched junction bases numbered 3, after V lost 5 bases and J lost 6 bases. In DNA form, the CDR3 reads TGTGCCTGGGGACAGGGCCGCGAGCAGTACTTC. Translating gives CAWGQGREQYF. The full variable domain, with the rest looked up from reference TRBV30 and TRBJ2-7, is SQTIHQWPATLVQPVGSPLSLECTVEGTSNPNLYWYRQAAGRGLQLLFYSVGIGQISSEVPQNLSASRPQDRQFILSSKKLLLSDSGFYLCAWGQGREQYFGPGTRLTVT.

This clonotype was counted between two and nine times. The J gene is TRBJ1-1, the V gene TRBV19, with D unclear. The germline V gene has CDR1 LNHDA and CDR2 SQIVND (reference sequence). The CDR3 has 18 residues. The ends were cut back, 6 bases at V and 7 bases at J, with 30 bases in the middle. DNA of the CDR3: TGTGCCAGTAGAAATACGGGCAGTAGACTTTTCGCTGGGTTTGAAGCTTTCTTT. Its translation is CASRNTGSRLFAGFEAFF.